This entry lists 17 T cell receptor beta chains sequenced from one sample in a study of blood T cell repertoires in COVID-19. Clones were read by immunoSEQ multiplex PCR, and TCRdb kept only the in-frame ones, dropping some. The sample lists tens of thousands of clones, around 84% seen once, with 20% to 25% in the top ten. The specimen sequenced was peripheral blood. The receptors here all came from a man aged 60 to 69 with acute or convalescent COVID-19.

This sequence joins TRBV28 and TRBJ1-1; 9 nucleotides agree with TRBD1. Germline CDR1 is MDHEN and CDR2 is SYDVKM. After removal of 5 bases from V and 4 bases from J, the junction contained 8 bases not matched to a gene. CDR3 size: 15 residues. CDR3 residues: CASSRTGAGSTEAFF. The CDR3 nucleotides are TGTGCCAGCAGTCGGACAGGGGCGGGGAGCACTGAAGCTTTCTTT.

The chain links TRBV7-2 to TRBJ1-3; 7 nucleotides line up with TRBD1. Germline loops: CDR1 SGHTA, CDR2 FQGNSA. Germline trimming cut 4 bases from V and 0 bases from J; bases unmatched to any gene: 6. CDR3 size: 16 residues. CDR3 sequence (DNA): TGTGCCAGCAGCTGGAGACAGGGCCTCTCTGGAAACACCATATATTTT. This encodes CASSWRQGLSGNTIYF.

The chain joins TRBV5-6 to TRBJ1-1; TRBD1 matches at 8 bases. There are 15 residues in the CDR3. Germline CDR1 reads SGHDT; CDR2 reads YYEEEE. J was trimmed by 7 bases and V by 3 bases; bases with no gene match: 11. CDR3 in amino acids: CASSWAGRGLFEAFF. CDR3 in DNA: TGTGCCAGCAGCTGGGCGGGCAGGGGGCTTTTTGAAGCTTTCTTT.

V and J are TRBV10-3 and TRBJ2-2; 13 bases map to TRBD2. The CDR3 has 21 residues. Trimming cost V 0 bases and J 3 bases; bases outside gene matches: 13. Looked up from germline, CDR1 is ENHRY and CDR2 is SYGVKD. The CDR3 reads CAISESILLAGGPKDTGELFF. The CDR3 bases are TGTGCCATCAGTGAGTCGATCCTACTAGCGGGGGGGCCTAAAGACACCGGGGAGCTGTTTTTT.

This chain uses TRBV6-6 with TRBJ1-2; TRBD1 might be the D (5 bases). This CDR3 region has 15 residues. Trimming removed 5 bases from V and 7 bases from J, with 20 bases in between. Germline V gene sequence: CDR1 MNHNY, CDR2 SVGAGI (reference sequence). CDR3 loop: CASSAPTGFPGGYTF. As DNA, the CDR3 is TGTGCCAGCAGTGCTCCTACAGGCTTTCCCGGTGGCTACACCTTC.

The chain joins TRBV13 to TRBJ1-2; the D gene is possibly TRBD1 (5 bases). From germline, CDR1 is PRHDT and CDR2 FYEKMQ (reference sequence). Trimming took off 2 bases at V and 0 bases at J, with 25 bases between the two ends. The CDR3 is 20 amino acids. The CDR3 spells CASSLFLRAGQAGANYGYTF. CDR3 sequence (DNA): TGTGCCAGCAGCTTATTTCTCCGGGCAGGGCAAGCGGGGGCTAACTATGGCTACACCTTC.

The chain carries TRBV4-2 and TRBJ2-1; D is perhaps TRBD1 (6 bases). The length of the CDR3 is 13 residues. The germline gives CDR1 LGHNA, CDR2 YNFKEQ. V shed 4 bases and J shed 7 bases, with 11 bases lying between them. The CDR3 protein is CASSPQGGNEQFF. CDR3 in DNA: TGTGCCAGCAGCCCCCAAGGGGGTAATGAGCAGTTCTTC.

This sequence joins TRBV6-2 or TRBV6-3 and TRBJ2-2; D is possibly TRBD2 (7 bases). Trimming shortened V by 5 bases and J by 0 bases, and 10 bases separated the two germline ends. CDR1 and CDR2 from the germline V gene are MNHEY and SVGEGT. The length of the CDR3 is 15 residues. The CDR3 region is CASSMGGPNTGELFF. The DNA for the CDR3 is TGTGCCAGCAGTATGGGGGGGCCGAACACCGGGGAGCTGTTTTTT.

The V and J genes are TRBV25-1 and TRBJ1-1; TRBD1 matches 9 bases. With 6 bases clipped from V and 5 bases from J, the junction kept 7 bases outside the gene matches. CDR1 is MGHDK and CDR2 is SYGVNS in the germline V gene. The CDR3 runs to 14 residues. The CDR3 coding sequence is TGTGCCAGCAGGGGGGACAGGGTAGCAACTGAAGCTTTCTTT. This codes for CASRGDRVATEAFF.

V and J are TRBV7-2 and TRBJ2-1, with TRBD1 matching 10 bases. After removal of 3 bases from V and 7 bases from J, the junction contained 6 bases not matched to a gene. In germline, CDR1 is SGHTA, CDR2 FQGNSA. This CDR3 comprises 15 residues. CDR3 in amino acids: CASSLRQGAGNEQFF. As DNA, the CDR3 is TGTGCCAGCAGCTTGCGACAGGGGGCAGGGAATGAGCAGTTCTTC.

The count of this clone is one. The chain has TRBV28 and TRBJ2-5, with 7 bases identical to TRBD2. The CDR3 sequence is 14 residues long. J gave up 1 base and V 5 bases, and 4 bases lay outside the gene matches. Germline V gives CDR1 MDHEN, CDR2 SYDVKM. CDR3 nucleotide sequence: TGTGCCAGCAGTGAGGGAGGGGCCCAAGAGACCCAGTACTTC. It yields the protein CASSEGGAQETQYF. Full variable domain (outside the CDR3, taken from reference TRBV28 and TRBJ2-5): DVKVTQSSRYLVKRTGEKVFLECVQDMDHENMFWYRQDPGLGLRLIYFSYDVKMKEKGDIPEGYSVSREKKERFSLILESASTNQTSMYLCASSEGGAQETQYFGPGTRLLVL.

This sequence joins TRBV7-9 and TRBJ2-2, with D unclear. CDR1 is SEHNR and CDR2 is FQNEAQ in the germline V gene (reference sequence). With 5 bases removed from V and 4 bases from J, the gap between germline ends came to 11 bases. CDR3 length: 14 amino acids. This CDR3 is CASSARLRTGELFF. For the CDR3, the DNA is TGTGCCAGCAGCGCCCGGTTACGCACCGGGGAGCTGTTTTTT. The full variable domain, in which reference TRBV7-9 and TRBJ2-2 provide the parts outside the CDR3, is DTGVSQNPRHKITKRGQNVTFRCDPISEHNRLYWYRQTLGQGPEFLTYFQNEAQLEKSRLLSDRFSAERPKGSFSTLEIQRTEQGDSAMYLCASSARLRTGELFFGEGSRLTVL.

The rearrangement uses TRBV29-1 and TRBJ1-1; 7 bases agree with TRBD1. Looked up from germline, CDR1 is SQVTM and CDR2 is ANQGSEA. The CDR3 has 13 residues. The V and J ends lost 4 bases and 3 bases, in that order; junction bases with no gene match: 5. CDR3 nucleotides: TGCAGCGTTGGATCCAGGGGGGACACTGAAGCTTTCTTT. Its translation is CSVGSRGDTEAFF.

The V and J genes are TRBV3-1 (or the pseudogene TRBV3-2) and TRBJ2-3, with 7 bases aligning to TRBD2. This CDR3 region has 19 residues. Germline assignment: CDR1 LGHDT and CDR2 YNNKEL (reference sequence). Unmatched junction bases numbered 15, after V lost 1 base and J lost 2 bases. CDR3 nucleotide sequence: TGTGCCAGCAGCCAAGTAGTCGCGGGGGTACATAGAGACACAGATACGCAGTATTTT. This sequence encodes CASSQVVAGVHRDTDTQYF.

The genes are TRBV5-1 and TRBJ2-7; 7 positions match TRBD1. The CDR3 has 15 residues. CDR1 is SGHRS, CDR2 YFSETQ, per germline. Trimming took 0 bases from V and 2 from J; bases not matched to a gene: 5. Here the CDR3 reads CASSLGSGGTYEQYV. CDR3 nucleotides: TGCGCCAGCAGCTTGGGCTCAGGGGGAACCTACGAGCAGTACGTC.

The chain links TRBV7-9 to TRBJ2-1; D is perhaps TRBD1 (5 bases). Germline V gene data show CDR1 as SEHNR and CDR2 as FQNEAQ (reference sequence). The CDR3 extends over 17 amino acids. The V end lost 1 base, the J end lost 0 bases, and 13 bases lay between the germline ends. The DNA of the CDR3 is TGTGCCAGCAGCTTAGATGGCCCAAGGGGCTCCTACAATGAGCAGTTCTTC. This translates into CASSLDGPRGSYNEQFF.

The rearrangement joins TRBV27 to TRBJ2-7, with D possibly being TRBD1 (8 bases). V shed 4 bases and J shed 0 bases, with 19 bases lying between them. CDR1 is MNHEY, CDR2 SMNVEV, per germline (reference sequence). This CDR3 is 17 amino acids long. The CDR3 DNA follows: TGTGCCAGCAGTTCCAAGCACAGGGGGGGAAGCTCCTACGAGCAGTACTTC. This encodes CASSSKHRGGSSYEQYF.